One and the same sample provided the 32 T cell receptor beta chains below, sequenced in a study of response to subunit inactivated influenza vaccine. TCRdb ran MiXCR on the RT-PCR reads and lists one entry per CDR3 protein. The data contain about 540,000 distinct CDR3 sequences, less than 25% of them singletons. The data were also submitted as part of a second study, on T cells expressing NK-cell markers. That paper adds: The authors made TCR beta cDNA libraries by 5'RACE template switching. This switching added a universal primer site and UMIs.

Here the sequenced sample was CD4+ T cells sorted from PBMCs, taken roughly 13 days after vaccination. These receptors were taken from a man over 45 who received an inactivated influenza vaccine.

V usage is TRBV29-1 and J usage is TRBJ2-1; D gene unclear. This CDR3 region has 13 residues. CDR1 is SQVTM, CDR2 ANQGSEA, per germline. The germline V and J ends were trimmed by 5 bases and 2 bases, with 10 bases remaining between them. CDR3 region: CSVTRSPYNEQFF. DNA of the CDR3: TGCAGCGTTACAAGGTCCCCCTACAATGAGCAGTTCTTC.

The J gene is TRBJ2-7, the V gene TRBV15; tentatively, D is TRBD2 (5 bases). The ends were cut back, 9 bases at V and 2 bases at J, with 17 bases in the middle. The CDR3 has 14 residues. Germline V gene data show CDR1 as LNHNV and CDR2 as YYDKDF (reference sequence). The CDR3 DNA is TGTGCCACTCGACGGGTCCCCGGGGCCTACGAGCAGTACTTC. Translating gives CATRRVPGAYEQYF.

This clonotype was detected only a few times. The chain combines TRBV5-1 with TRBJ2-5, with TRBD1 matching over 7 bases. CDR1 is SGHRS, CDR2 YFSETQ, per germline. V shed 4 bases and J 5 bases; nucleotides not matched to a gene: 5. The CDR3 consists of 13 residues. Here the CDR3 reads CASSTTGRETQYF. The CDR3 coding sequence is TGCGCCAGCAGCACGACAGGGCGGGAGACCCAGTACTTC.

V usage is TRBV4-3 and J usage is TRBJ2-5; possibly TRBD2 for D (5 bases). Per germline, CDR1 LGHNA and CDR2 YSLEER. V dropped 2 bases and J dropped 7 bases, with 11 bases sitting between them. The CDR3 spans 13 residues. CDR3 sequence reads: CASSQRLTGTQYF. The CDR3 bases are TGCGCCAGCAGCCAACGACTAACGGGGACCCAGTACTTC.

This clonotype has at least ten counts. The chain uses TRBV7-2 and TRBJ2-3, with 15 bases fitting TRBD2. Losses at the gene ends were 3 bases for V and 3 bases for J; bases not matched to a gene: 1. The germline V gene has CDR1 SGHTA and CDR2 FQGNSA. The CDR3 runs to 16 residues. CDR3 residues: CASSLGLAGGTDTQYF. The CDR3, as DNA: TGTGCCAGCAGCTTGGGACTAGCGGGAGGAACAGATACGCAGTATTTT. Using reference TRBV7-2 and TRBJ2-3 for the parts outside the CDR3, the full variable domain is GAGVSQSPSNKVTEKGKDVELRCDPISGHTALYWYRQSLGQGLEFLIYFQGNSAPDKSGLPSDRFSAERTGGSVSTLTIQRTQQEDSAVYLCASSLGLAGGTDTQYFGPGTRLTVL.

This clonotype was seen more than once but under ten times. This chain connects TRBV5-1 to TRBJ1-3, with unresolved D. The V and J ends lost 0 bases and 2 bases respectively, with 6 bases between them. The V gene's germline CDR1 is SGHRS and CDR2 YFSETQ. The CDR3 is made up of 14 amino acids. This CDR3 is CASSLERAGNTIYF. CDR3 DNA sequence: TGCGCCAGCAGCTTGGAACGGGCTGGAAACACCATATATTTT.

This clonotype came up a few times. This rearrangement joins TRBV6-1 to TRBJ2-1; TRBD2 might be the D (6 bases). Germline V CDR1 and CDR2: MNHNS, SASEGT. This CDR3 region has 14 residues. The V gene lost 6 bases and the J gene lost 5 bases, with 14 bases spanning the gap. The CDR3 DNA follows: TGTGCCAGCAGACCGGGACTCCTAAACAATGAGCAGTTCTTC. Translating it yields CASRPGLLNNEQFF.

This clonotype was observed at least ten times. This chain connects TRBV7-9 to TRBJ1-5; 8 bases map to TRBD1. J lost 5 bases, V lost 5 bases, and 2 bases had no gene match. The CDR3 has 13 residues. CDR1 is SEHNR and CDR2 is FQNEAQ in the germline V gene (reference sequence). The chain's CDR3 is CASSPGGDQPQHF. The CDR3 nucleotides read TGTGCCAGCAGCCCAGGGGGCGATCAGCCCCAGCATTTT.

This sequence joins TRBV9 and TRBJ2-1; 7 positions agree with TRBD2. The germline V gene encodes CDR1 SGDLS and CDR2 YYNGEE. The CDR3 covers 14 residues. The V segment lost 0 bases and the J segment 5 bases; nucleotides outside the gene matches: 2. In DNA, the CDR3 is TGTGCCAGCAGCGTAGGGGGGAGGGACAATGAGCAGTTCTTC. As protein: CASSVGGRDNEQFF.

Written as DNA, the CDR3 is TGCAGTGTTGAGAGGGGGACCGGGACAGGGTATTTCGGGGAGCTGTTTTTT. Translated, it gives CSVERGTGTGYFGELFF. The rearrangement uses TRBV20-1 and TRBJ2-2, with TRBD1 matching 9 bases. Germline-derived CDR1 and CDR2 are DFQATT and SNEGSKA (reference sequence). The CDR3 consists of 17 residues. The V segment lost 7 bases and the J segment 7 bases; nucleotides outside the gene matches: 19.

This clonotype was counted a few times. The chain carries TRBV4-1 and TRBJ1-2; the D gene is possibly TRBD1 (6 bases). The germline V and J ends were trimmed by 0 bases and 4 bases, with 12 bases remaining between them. Per the germline V gene, CDR1 is MGHRA and CDR2 is YSYEKL. The CDR3 runs to 15 residues. The CDR3: CASSQDSRGRYGYTF. The CDR3 DNA is TGCGCCAGCAGCCAAGACTCCAGGGGACGCTATGGCTACACCTTC.

A few counts support this clonotype. This chain joins TRBV5-4 and TRBJ2-5; D is undetermined. CDR1 and CDR2 (germline): SGHNT, YYREEE (reference sequence). V was clipped by 2 bases and J by 2 bases, with 16 bases between them. This CDR3 spans 16 amino acids. The CDR3 region has the DNA TGTGCCAGCAGCTTACTGGGCTCAGCGAAACAAGAGACCCAGTACTTC. This codes for CASSLLGSAKQETQYF.

The chain carries TRBV6-1 and TRBJ2-3; D uncertain. CDR3 length: 14 residues. With 6 bases removed from V and 5 bases from J, the gap between germline ends came to 15 bases. Per the germline V gene, CDR1 is MNHNS and CDR2 is SASEGT. In DNA, the CDR3 is TGTGCCAGCAGCCCCGCGGAGAGGATAGATACGCAGTATTTT. Protein product: CASSPAERIDTQYF.

The V and J genes are TRBV4-1 and TRBJ1-4; D gene ambiguous. The CDR3 is made up of 14 amino acids. Germline CDR1 MGHRA, CDR2 YSYEKL. The V end was cut by 1 base, the J end by 12 bases, with 15 bases between. The CDR3 sequence is CASSQAHKPGQLFF. In DNA, the CDR3 is TGCGCCAGCAGCCAAGCCCATAAGCCCGGGCAACTGTTTTTT.

The table lists this clonotype with a few counts. The genes are TRBV12-3 or TRBV12-4 and TRBJ1-1; 9 positions agree with TRBD1. The CDR3 has 13 amino acids. With 5 bases clipped from V and 10 bases from J, the junction kept 8 bases outside the gene matches. This CDR3 reads CASSDVNRGRAFF. The CDR3 DNA sequence: TGTGCCAGCAGTGATGTAAACAGGGGGCGAGCTTTCTTT.

The chain is built from TRBV28 and TRBJ2-7; unclear D gene. Trimming removed 7 bases at V and 6 bases at J, with 19 bases between. This CDR3 spans 14 amino acids. Germline CDR1 and CDR2: MDHEN and SYDVKM. The DNA of the CDR3 is TGTGCCAGCATTCCTACGGGCAGTCCTATCGAGCAGTACTTC. This sequence encodes CASIPTGSPIEQYF.

V usage is TRBV5-6 and J usage is TRBJ2-5; a possible D gene is TRBD2 (6 bases). This CDR3 contains 15 residues. Germline values: CDR1 SGHDT, CDR2 YYEEEE. V was trimmed by 8 bases and J by 5 bases, leaving 22 bases between them. The chain's CDR3 is CASRGGGAGVETQYF. DNA for the CDR3: TGTGCCAGTCGGGGAGGCGGGGCCGGGGTTGAGACCCAGTACTTC.

This clonotype was counted a few times. The genes are TRBV10-3 and TRBJ2-2; weak D call: TRBD1 (6 bases). Trimming left V 3 bases short and J 0 bases short, with 8 bases between. There are 15 residues in the CDR3. The V gene's germline CDR1 is ENHRY and CDR2 SYGVKD. The CDR3 is CAISDNRANTGELFF. DNA of the CDR3: TGTGCCATCAGTGATAACAGGGCGAACACCGGGGAGCTGTTTTTT.

This clonotype was seen only a few times. The CDR3 spells CAISRGGDTQYF. The CDR3 region has the DNA TGTGCCATCAGTAGGGGAGGAGATACGCAGTATTTT. The chain employs TRBV10-3 and TRBJ2-3, with D perhaps TRBD2 (6 bases). The CDR3 runs 12 residues. V lost 5 bases and J 5 bases, leaving 8 bases between the germline ends. CDR1 is ENHRY and CDR2 is SYGVKD in the germline V gene.

V usage is TRBV5-1 and J usage is TRBJ2-1; D not certain. The CDR3 has 16 amino acids. Trimming took 0 bases from V and 0 from J, leaving 10 bases between them. From germline, CDR1 is SGHRS and CDR2 YFSETQ. CDR3 protein: CASSLEVGGSYNEQFF. The DNA of the CDR3 is TGCGCCAGCAGCTTGGAGGTAGGCGGCTCCTACAATGAGCAGTTCTTC.

A few counts support this clonotype. This chain joins TRBV9 and TRBJ2-5, with TRBD2 as a possible D gene (7 bases). Trimming took off 0 bases at V and 5 bases at J, with 17 bases between the two ends. The CDR3 extends over 16 amino acids. CDR1 SGDLS and CDR2 YYNGEE come from the germline V gene. DNA for the CDR3: TGTGCCAGCAGCGTAGGTGGCGGGGGCGCGGGGGAGACCCAGTACTTC. It encodes CASSVGGGGAGETQYF.

The chain recombines TRBV4-2 with TRBJ2-3; D not resolved. The V end was cut by 1 base, the J end by 5 bases, with 19 bases between. This CDR3 spans 17 amino acids. Germline CDR1 is LGHNA and CDR2 is YNFKEQ. The CDR3 is CASSQVVAGRSGDTQYF. For the CDR3, the DNA is TGTGCCAGCAGCCAAGTTGTGGCAGGTCGATCTGGAGATACGCAGTATTTT.

This clonotype was detected only a few times. The CDR3 region has the DNA TGCGCCAGCAGCTTAACCGGGACAGGGGATAATTCACCCCTCCACTTT. Encoded protein: CASSLTGTGDNSPLHF. The J gene is TRBJ1-6, the V gene TRBV5-1; 10 nucleotides match TRBD1. From germline, CDR1 is SGHRS and CDR2 YFSETQ. This CDR3 spans 16 amino acids. V trimming: 2 bases; J trimming: 5 bases; junction bases outside the gene matches: 4.

The chain carries TRBV19 and TRBJ1-1; D unresolved. V lost 2 bases to trimming and J lost 5 bases, with 9 bases between them. The CDR3 contains 13 residues. Germline-derived CDR1 and CDR2 are LNHDA and SQIVND (reference sequence). CDR3 region: CASSINSLTEAFF. CDR3 bases: TGTGCCAGTAGTATAAACAGCTTGACTGAAGCTTTCTTT.

This clonotype turned up a few times. The chain employs TRBV27 and TRBJ1-4; a possible D gene is TRBD1 (5 bases). The V gene lost 2 bases and the J gene lost 10 bases, with 23 bases spanning the gap. This CDR3 is built from 17 residues. Germline loops: CDR1 MNHEY, CDR2 SMNVEV (reference sequence). The DNA for the CDR3 is TGTGCCAGCAGTTTACTGCATGCAAGGGGCAGGATGGGAAAACTGTTTTTT. Translating it yields CASSLLHARGRMGKLFF.

The rearrangement uses TRBV5-1 and TRBJ1-1; D is perhaps TRBD1 (6 bases). The CDR3 is 13 residues long. Germline V gene data show CDR1 as SGHRS and CDR2 as YFSETQ. Trimming cost V 4 bases and J 3 bases, with 10 bases left between them. In DNA form, the CDR3 reads TGCGCCAGCAGCCATACAGGGCACACTGAAGCTTTCTTT. It translates to CASSHTGHTEAFF.

The chain is built from TRBV11-2 and TRBJ2-5; a possible D gene is TRBD1 (6 bases). The germline CDR1 and CDR2 sequences are SGHAT and FQNNGV. V was cut by 2 bases and J by 4 bases, with 8 bases left in between. CDR3 length: 13 amino acids. The CDR3 region has the DNA TGTGCCAGCAGCTTACCAGGGGCAGAGACCCAGTACTTC. Amino acids: CASSLPGAETQYF.

The V call is TRBV12-3 or TRBV12-4, the J call TRBJ1-3, with a possible D match to TRBD1 (5 bases). V was cut by 2 bases and J by 4 bases, with 9 bases left in between. The CDR3 length is 14 residues. The CDR3 coding sequence is TGTGCCAGCAGTTTAACTAGGGGAGGAAACACCATATATTTT. Translating gives CASSLTRGGNTIYF.

This clonotype was observed a handful of times. The rearrangement uses TRBV5-1 and TRBJ1-3; 9 nucleotides line up with TRBD1. Germline assignment: CDR1 SGHRS and CDR2 YFSETQ. This CDR3 contains 15 residues. J lost 2 bases, V lost 4 bases, and 4 bases had no gene match. This chain's CDR3 is CASSDRDRAGNTIYF. DNA of the CDR3: TGCGCCAGCAGCGATCGGGACAGGGCTGGAAACACCATATATTTT.

The chain carries TRBV27 and TRBJ1-5; possibly TRBD1 for D (6 bases). CDR1 and CDR2 from the germline V gene are MNHEY and SMNVEV (reference sequence). The CDR3 is 15 amino acids. V was pared by 4 bases and J by 3 bases, with 13 bases between. The CDR3: CASSSVDRDNQPQHF. DNA of the CDR3: TGTGCCAGCAGTTCCGTGGACAGAGACAATCAGCCCCAGCATTTT.

The gene calls are TRBV11-3 and TRBJ2-1; 8 bases map to TRBD1. Trimming at V came to 5 bases and at J to 7 bases, leaving 10 bases not matched to a gene. Per germline, CDR1 SGHNT and CDR2 YENEEA. The CDR3 covers 15 residues. The CDR3 protein is CASSQGAQWGNEQFF. For the CDR3, the DNA is TGTGCCAGCAGCCAGGGGGCACAATGGGGGAATGAGCAGTTCTTC.

In this sample, this clonotype turned up a few times. This chain links TRBV20-1 with TRBJ2-7; TRBD2 is a possible D gene (5 bases). Trimming left V 6 bases short and J 2 bases short, with 17 bases between. This CDR3 comprises 14 residues. The germline V gene has CDR1 DFQATT and CDR2 SNEGSKA (reference sequence). The CDR3 protein is CSAPRGSSTYEQYF. The CDR3 coding sequence is TGCAGTGCCCCCCGGGGTTCCTCCACCTACGAGCAGTACTTC.